This entry features one T cell receptor beta chain sequence. Antigen specificity is unknown. V shed 0 bases and J shed 5 bases, with 15 bases lying between them. This CDR3 is 15 amino acids long. Germline V gene data show CDR1 as SGHNT and CDR2 as YYREEE (reference sequence). As for time point: blood 4 weeks post-SBRT, at nephrectomy. Indicated treatment: 15 Gy SBRT to primary tumor, nephrectomy 4 weeks later. Nephrectomy followed 15 Gy stereotactic body radiation by 4 weeks. TCRdb's copy holds only in-frame clones and misses some; the assay was immunoSEQ multiplex PCR. The sample contains under 200,000 clones, about nine tenths of which appear only once. This sample is part of a study of radiation and T cells in renal cell carcinoma. Overall study findings and caveats: No pretreatment tumor biopsies were available for baseline clonotypes.

This clonotype was sampled from a woman aged 45-65 years with renal cell carcinoma. The chain links TRBV5-4 to TRBJ2-7, with D hard to call. This specimen was blood, taken from a patient whose treatment included radiotherapy and nephrectomy. This CDR3 reads CASSLVSQKLDEQYF. CDR3 nucleotides: TGTGCCAGCAGCTTGGTCTCCCAAAAACTGGACGAGCAGTACTTC.